At least ten counts were recorded for the clone carrying this T cell receptor beta chain. The CDR3 has 16 residues. Germline V gene data show CDR1 as SGHRS and CDR2 as YFSETQ. Between the trimmed V and J ends, which lost 0 bases and 0 bases, there was a span of 9 bases. Unique molecular identifiers were incorporated into the prepared TCRbeta library. Each CDR3 protein gets one entry after TCRdb re-called the PCR reads with MiXCR. The sample lists 200,000 to 250,000 distinct CDR3 sequences, around 9.6% occurring once. This record belongs to a study of T-cell reconstitution after alpha-beta-depleted transplantation in children.

This chain links TRBV5-1 with TRBJ2-2; possibly TRBD2 for D (6 bases). The sample in question was PBMCs from the stem cell graft donor, obtained from the stem cell graft. The TCR comes from a human donor who donated a stem cell graft to a child with acute lymphoblastic leukemia. CDR3 in amino acids: CASSLGGTANTGELFF. The DNA of the CDR3 is TGCGCCAGCAGCTTGGGCGGGACCGCGAACACCGGGGAGCTGTTTTTT.